This T cell receptor beta chain was observed in a study of blood T cell repertoires in COVID-19. Looking at the study overall: The study drew acute and convalescent COVID-19 samples from the United States, Italy and Spain.

The study drew participants aged roughly 18 to 95 years from around 24 US areas. Participants' own reports of clinical history determined their cohort assignment. Original methodology: Estimates of nucleated cell counts were drawn from the amplification of reference gene primers. Method: immunoSEQ multiplex PCR; TCRdb's copy keeps in-frame clones and lacks some. V and J calls and clone size are given by that table; D and trimming were obtained from the DNA. The profile shows about 220,000 clones, roughly 83% of them singletons. After removal of 1 base from V and 6 bases from J, the junction contained 4 bases not matched to a gene. The germline CDR1 and CDR2 sequences are SGHTA and FQGNSA. The CDR3 has 15 residues.

Material: PBMCs or T cells enriched from blood (not recorded which). The chain uses TRBV7-2 and TRBJ2-3; TRBD2 agrees at 10 bases. The TCR originated in a woman aged 40-49 years with acute COVID-19. CDR3 in amino acids: CASSLGLAGADTQYF. CDR3 nucleotide sequence: TGTGCCAGCAGCTTAGGGCTAGCGGGGGCCGATACGCAGTATTTT.